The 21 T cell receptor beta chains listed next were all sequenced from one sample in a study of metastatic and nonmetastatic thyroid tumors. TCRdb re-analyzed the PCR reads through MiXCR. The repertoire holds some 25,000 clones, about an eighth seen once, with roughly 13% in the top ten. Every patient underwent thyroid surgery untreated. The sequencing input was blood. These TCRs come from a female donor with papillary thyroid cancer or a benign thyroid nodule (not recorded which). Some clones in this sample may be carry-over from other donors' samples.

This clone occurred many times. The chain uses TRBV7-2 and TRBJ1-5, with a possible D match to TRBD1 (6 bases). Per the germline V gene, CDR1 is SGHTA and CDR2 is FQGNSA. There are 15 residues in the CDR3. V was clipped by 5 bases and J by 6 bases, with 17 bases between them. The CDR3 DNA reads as TGTGCCAGCAGCCCCCGGTGGGGGGCGGGTCAGCCCCAGCATTTT. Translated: CASSPRWGAGQPQHF.

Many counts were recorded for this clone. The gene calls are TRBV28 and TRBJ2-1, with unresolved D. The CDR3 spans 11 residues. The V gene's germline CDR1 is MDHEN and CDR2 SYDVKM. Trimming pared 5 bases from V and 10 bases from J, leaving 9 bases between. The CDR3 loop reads CASSRLREQFF. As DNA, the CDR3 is TGTGCCAGCAGTCGACTCAGGGAGCAGTTCTTC.

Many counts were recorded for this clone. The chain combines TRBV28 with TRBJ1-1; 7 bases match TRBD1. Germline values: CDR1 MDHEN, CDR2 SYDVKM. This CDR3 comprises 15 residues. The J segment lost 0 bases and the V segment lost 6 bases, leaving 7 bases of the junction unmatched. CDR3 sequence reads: CASRLSGTVNTEAFF. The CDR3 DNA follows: TGTGCCAGCAGACTTTCCGGGACAGTGAACACTGAAGCTTTCTTT.

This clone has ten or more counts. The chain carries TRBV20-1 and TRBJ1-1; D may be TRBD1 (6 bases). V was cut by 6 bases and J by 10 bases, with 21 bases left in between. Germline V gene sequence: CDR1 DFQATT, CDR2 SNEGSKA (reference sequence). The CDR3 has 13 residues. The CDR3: CSARPQGTPGAFF. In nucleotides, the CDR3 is TGCAGTGCCCGCCCCCAGGGGACCCCAGGAGCTTTCTTT.

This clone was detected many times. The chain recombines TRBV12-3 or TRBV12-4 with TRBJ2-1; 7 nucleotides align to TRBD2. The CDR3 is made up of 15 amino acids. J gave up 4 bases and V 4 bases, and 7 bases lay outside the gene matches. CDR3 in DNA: TGTGCCAGCAGTTCCCCCTTGGGAGGGTACAATGAGCAGTTCTTC. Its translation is CASSSPLGGYNEQFF.

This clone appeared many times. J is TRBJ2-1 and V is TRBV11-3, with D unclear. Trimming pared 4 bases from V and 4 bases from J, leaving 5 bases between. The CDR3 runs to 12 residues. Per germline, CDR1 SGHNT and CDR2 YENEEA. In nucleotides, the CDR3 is TGTGCCAGCAGCTCCAAATACAATGAGCAGTTCTTC. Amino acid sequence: CASSSKYNEQFF.

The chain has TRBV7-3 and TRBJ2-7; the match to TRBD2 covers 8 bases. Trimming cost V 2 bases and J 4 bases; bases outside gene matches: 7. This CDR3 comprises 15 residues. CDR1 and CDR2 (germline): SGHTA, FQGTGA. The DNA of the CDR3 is TGTGCCAGCAGCTTAGAAGCGGGGGAGCGATACGAGCAGTACTTC. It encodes CASSLEAGERYEQYF.

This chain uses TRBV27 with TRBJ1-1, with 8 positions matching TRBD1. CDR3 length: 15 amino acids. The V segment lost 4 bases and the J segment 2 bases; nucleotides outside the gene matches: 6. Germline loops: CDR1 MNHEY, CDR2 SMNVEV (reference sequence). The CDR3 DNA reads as TGTGCCAGCAGTTCTCAGGGGGCGCGTAACACTGAAGCTTTCTTT. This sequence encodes CASSSQGARNTEAFF.

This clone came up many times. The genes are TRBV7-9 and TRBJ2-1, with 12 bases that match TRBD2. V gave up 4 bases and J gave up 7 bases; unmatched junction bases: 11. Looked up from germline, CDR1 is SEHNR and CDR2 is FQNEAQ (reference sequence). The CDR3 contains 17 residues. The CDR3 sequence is CASSSPSGRGRGNEQFF. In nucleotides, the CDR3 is TGTGCCAGCAGCTCACCTAGCGGGAGGGGACGTGGGAATGAGCAGTTCTTC.

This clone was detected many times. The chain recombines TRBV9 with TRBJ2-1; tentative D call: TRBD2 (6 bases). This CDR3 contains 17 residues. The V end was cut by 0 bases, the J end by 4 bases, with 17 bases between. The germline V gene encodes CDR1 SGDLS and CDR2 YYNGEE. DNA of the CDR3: TGTGCCAGCAGCGTAGACGCGAGGACGGGGGAGTACAATGAGCAGTTCTTC. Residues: CASSVDARTGEYNEQFF.

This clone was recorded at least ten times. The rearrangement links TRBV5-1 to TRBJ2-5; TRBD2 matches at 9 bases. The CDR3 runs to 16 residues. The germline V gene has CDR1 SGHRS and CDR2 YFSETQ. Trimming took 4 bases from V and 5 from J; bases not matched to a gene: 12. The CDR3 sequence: CASSRGGAGGSETQYF. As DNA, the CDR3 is TGCGCCAGCAGCCGAGGGGGAGCGGGAGGATCTGAGACCCAGTACTTC.

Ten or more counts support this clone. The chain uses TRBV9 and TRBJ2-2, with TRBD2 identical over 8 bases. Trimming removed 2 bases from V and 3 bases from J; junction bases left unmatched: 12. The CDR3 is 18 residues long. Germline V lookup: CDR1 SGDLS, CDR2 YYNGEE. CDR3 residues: CASSVPGWTSYDTGELFF. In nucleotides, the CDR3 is TGTGCCAGCAGCGTCCCCGGGTGGACTAGCTACGACACCGGGGAGCTGTTTTTT. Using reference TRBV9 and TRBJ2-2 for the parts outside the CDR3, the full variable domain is DSGVTQTPKHLITATGQRVTLRCSPRSGDLSVYWYQQSLDQGLQFLIQYYNGEERAKGNILERFSAQQFPDLHSELNLSSLELGDSALYFCASSVPGWTSYDTGELFFGEGSRLTVL.

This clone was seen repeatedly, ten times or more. Here the CDR3 DNA reads TGTGCCAGCATGTACGACAGGGGGTCGACCTACGAGCAGTACTTC. It codes for CASMYDRGSTYEQYF. The chain has TRBV7-6 and TRBJ2-7; 9 bases match TRBD1. Germline V gene data show CDR1 as SGHVS and CDR2 as FNYEAQ. This CDR3 contains 15 residues. V was pared by 7 bases and J by 2 bases, with 9 bases of the junction left unmatched.

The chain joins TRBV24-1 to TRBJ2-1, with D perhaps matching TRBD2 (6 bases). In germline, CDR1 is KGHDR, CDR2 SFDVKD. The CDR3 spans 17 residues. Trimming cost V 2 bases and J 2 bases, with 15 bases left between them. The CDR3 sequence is CATSDSPLASAYNEQFF. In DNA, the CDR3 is TGTGCCACCAGTGATTCTCCGCTAGCGTCCGCCTACAATGAGCAGTTCTTC.

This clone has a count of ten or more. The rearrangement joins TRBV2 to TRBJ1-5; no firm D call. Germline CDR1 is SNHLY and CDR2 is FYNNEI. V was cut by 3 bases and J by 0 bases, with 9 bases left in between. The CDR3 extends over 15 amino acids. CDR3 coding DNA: TGTGCCAGCAGTGACCGGACGGCTAGCAATCAGCCCCAGCATTTT. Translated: CASSDRTASNQPQHF.

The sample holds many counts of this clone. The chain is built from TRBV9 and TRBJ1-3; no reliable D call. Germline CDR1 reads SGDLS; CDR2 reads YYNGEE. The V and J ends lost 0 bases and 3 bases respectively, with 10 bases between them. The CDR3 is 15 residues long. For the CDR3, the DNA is TGTGCCAGCAGCGTAGGACGGAGGGATGGAAACACCATATATTTT. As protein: CASSVGRRDGNTIYF.

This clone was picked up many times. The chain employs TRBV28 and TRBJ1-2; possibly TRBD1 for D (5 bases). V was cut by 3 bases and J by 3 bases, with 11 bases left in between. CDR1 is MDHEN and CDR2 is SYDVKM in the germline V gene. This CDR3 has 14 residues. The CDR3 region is CASSFGQGHYGYTF. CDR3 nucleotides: TGTGCCAGCAGTTTCGGCCAGGGACACTATGGCTACACCTTC.

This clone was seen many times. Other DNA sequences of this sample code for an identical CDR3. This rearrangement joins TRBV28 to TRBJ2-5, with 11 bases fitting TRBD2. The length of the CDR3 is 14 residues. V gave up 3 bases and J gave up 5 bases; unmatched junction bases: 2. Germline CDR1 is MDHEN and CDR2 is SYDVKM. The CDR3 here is CASSFRTSGETQYF. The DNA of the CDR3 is TGTGCCAGCAGTTTCCGGACTAGCGGGGAGACCCAGTACTTC.

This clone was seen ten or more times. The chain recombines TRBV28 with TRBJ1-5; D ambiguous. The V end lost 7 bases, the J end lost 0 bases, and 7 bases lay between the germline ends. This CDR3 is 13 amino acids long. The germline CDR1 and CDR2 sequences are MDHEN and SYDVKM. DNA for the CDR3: TGTGCCAGCATCGAGGATAGCAATCAGCCCCAGCATTTT. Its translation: CASIEDSNQPQHF.

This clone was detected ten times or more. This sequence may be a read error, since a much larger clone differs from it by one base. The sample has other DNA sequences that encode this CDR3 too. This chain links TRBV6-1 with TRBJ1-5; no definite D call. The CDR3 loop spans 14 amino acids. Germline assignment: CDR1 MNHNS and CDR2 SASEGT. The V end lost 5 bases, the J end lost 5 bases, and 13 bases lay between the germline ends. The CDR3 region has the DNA TGTGCCAGCAGTATCGGACCGATGGATCAGCCCCAGCATTTT. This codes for CASSIGPMDQPQHF.

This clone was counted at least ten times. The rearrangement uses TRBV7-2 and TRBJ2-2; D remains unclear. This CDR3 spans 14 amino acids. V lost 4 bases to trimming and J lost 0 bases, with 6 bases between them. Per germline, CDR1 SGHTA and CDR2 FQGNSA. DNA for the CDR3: TGTGCCAGCAGCTCCGACCCGAACACCGGGGAGCTGTTTTTT. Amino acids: CASSSDPNTGELFF. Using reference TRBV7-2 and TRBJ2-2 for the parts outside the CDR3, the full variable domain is GAGVSQSPSNKVTEKGKDVELRCDPISGHTALYWYRQSLGQGLEFLIYFQGNSAPDKSGLPSDRFSAERTGGSVSTLTIQRTQQEDSAVYLCASSSDPNTGELFFGEGSRLTVL.